Reported below is one T cell receptor (beta chain). Per germline, CDR1 MDHEN and CDR2 SYDVKM. V was cut by 6 bases and J by 5 bases, with 17 bases left in between. The CDR3 is 14 amino acids. The data were obtained in a study of PD-1 blockade in classical Hodgkin lymphoma. Overall study context: Patients were administered nivolumab (3 mg/kg intravenously) every 2 weeks.

Time point denoted: cycle 4 day 1 (C4D1), after 6 weeks of nivolumab. Exposure to brentuximab vedotin varied, and each patient had relapsed following autologous stem cell transplantation. Each best response was a complete response, a partial response or progressive disease. TCRdb keeps only in-frame clones here, not all; method: immunoSEQ multiplex PCR. The table shows about 33,000 clones, with around 68% occurring only once. This sequence originates from a human donor with classical Hodgkin lymphoma. The genes are TRBV28 and TRBJ2-7; D is perhaps TRBD2 (6 bases). Sequenced here: peripheral blood mononuclear cells (PBMCs), sampled before the fourth cycle of nivolumab. This CDR3 reads CASSDRDSGDEQYF. DNA for the CDR3: TGTGCCAGCAGCGACCGGGACTCCGGCGACGAGCAGTACTTC.